The T cell receptor (beta chain) described here comes from a study of cytomegalovirus exposure and HLA in healthy donors. This clone showed up just once. Its target is unknown. Trimming cost V 4 bases and J 4 bases; bases outside gene matches: 4. The germline V gene encodes CDR1 SGHRS and CDR2 YFSETQ. This CDR3 spans 13 amino acids. Primers for the PCR totalled 60 Vbeta and 13 Jbeta. Clones were sequenced by immunoSEQ multiplex PCR, and TCRdb holds only the in-frame ones, with some missing. The sample shows fewer than 100,000 clones, about 83% of them seen only once. General study points: An analysis was carried out later, and it reportedly showed fewer N-insertions in an Asian-associated ancestry cluster than the approximately 710-donor mean. TRBV6-2, TRBV6-3 and some other V segments were excluded as indistinguishable.

The rearrangement uses TRBV5-1 and TRBJ2-7; TRBD1 aligns across 8 bases. This receptor was identified in a man in his 60s in good health and CMV-seropositive. The sample comprised PBMCs. Here the CDR3 DNA reads TGCGCCAGCAGCACGGGACAGGAATACGAGCAGTACTTC. Its protein product is CASSTGQEYEQYF.